The present entry profiles one TCR beta chain with its context. Its antigen is unidentified. These data belong to a study of T cell repertoires in cytomegalovirus infection. The wider study: An indication of both CMV infection and matching HLA type came from public TCR beta signatures. Overall study findings and caveats: Dominant in the ex vivo response were TCR beta clonotypes restricted by HLA-C and specific for CMV.

This CDR3 spans 11 amino acids. Germline V lookup: CDR1 SGHRS, CDR2 YFSETQ. V was cut by 7 bases and J by 5 bases, with 10 bases left in between. Each CDR3 protein gets one entry after TCRdb re-called the reads with MiXCR. Of about 310,000 distinct CDR3 sequences listed, just under 25% were seen once; the top ten hold more than 10%. The sequences come from cultured PBMCs, collected from culture after CMV antigen stimulation. The V call is TRBV5-1, the J call TRBJ2-7; D may be TRBD1 (5 bases). The clonotype originates from a human donor in good health (CMV status not recorded). Some clones in this sample may be carry-over from other donors' samples. The CDR3 protein is CASREGDEQYF. The CDR3 nucleotides read TGCGCCAGCCGTGAAGGGGACGAGCAGTACTTC.